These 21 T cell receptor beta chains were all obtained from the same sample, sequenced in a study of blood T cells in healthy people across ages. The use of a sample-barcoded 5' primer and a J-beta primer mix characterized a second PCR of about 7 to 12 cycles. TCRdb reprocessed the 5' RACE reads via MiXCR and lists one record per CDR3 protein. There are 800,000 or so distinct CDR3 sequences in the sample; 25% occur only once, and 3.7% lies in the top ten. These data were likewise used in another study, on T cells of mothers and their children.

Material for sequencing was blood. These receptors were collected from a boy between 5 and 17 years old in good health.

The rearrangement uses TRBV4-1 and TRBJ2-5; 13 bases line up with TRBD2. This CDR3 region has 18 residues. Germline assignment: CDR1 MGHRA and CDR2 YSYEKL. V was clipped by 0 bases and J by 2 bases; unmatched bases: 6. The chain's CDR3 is CASSQDLGLAGSQETQYF. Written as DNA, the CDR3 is TGCGCCAGCAGCCAAGACCTGGGACTAGCGGGGTCGCAAGAGACCCAGTACTTC.

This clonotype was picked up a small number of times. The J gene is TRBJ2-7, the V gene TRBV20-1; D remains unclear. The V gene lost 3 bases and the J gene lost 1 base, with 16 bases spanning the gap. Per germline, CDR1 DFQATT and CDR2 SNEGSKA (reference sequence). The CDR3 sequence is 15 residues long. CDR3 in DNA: TGCAGTGCTAGGAACCCTGACTCGTATTCCTACGAGCAGTACTTC. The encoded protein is CSARNPDSYSYEQYF.

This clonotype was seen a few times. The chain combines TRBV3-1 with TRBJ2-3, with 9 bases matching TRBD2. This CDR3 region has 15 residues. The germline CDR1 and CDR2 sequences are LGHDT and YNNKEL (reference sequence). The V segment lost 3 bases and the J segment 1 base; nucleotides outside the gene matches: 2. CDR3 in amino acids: CASSQIAGGTDTQYF. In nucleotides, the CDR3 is TGTGCCAGCAGCCAGATAGCGGGGGGCACAGATACGCAGTATTTT.

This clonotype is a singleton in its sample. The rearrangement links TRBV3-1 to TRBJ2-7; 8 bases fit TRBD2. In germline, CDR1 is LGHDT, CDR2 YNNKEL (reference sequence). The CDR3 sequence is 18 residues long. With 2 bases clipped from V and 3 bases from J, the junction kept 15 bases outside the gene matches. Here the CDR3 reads CASSQTTYLGLGLYEQYF. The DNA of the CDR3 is TGTGCCAGCAGCCAAACGACCTACCTGGGACTAGGTCTCTACGAGCAGTACTTC.

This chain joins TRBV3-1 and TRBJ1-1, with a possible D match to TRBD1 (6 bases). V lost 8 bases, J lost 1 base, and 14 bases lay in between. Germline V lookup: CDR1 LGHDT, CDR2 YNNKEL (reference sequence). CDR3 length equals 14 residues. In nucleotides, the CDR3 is TGTGCCAGCCGCTCAACAGGGACGAACACTGAAGCTTTCTTT. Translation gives CASRSTGTNTEAFF.

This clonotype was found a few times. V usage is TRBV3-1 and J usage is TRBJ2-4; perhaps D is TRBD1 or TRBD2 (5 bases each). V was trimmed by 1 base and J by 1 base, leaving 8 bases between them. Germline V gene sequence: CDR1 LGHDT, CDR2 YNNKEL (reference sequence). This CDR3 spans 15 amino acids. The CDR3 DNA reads TGTGCCAGCAGCCAAGGATGGGGGGCCAAAAACATTCAGTACTTC. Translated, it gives CASSQGWGAKNIQYF. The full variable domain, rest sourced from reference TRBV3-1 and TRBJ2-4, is DTAVSQTPKYLVTQMGNDKSIKCEQNLGHDTMYWYKQDSKKFLKIMFSYNNKELIINETVPNRFSPKSPDKAHLNLHINSLELGDSAVYFCASSQGWGAKNIQYFGAGTRLSVL.

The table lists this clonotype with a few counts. For the CDR3, the DNA is TGTGCCAGCAGCCCCTTGGCGGGGGCGGCGGAAGCTTTCTTT. It specifies CASSPLAGAAEAFF. This rearrangement joins TRBV7-3 to TRBJ1-1; tentatively, D is TRBD1 (6 bases). Germline V CDR1 and CDR2: SGHTA, FQGTGA. Trimming took off 5 bases at V and 8 bases at J, with 18 bases between the two ends. The CDR3 runs to 14 residues.

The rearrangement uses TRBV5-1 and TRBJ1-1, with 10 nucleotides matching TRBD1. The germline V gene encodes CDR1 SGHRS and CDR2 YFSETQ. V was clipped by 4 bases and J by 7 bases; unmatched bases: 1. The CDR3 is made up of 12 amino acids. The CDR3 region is CASSRDRGEAFF. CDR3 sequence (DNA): TGCGCCAGCAGCCGGGACAGGGGTGAAGCTTTCTTT. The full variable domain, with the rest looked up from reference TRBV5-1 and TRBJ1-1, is KAGVTQTPRYLIKTRGQQVTLSCSPISGHRSVSWYQQTPGQGLQFLFEYFSETQRNKGNFPGRFSGRQFSNSRSEMNVSTLELGDSALYLCASSRDRGEAFFGQGTRLTVV.

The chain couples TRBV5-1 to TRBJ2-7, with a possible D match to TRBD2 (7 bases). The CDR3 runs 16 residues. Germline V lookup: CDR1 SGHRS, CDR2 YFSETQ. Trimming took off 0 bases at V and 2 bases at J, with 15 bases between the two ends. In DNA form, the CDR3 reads TGCGCCAGCAGCTTGGTCCCGGGGGGCAAAGCCTACGAGCAGTACTTC. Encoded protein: CASSLVPGGKAYEQYF.

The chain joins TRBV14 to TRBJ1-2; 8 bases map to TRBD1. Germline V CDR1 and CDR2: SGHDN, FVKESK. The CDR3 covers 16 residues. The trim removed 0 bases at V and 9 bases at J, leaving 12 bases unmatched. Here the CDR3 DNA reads TGTGCCAGCAGCCAAGATCCCGATGGGACAGGCGTTAGCTACACCTTC. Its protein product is CASSQDPDGTGVSYTF.

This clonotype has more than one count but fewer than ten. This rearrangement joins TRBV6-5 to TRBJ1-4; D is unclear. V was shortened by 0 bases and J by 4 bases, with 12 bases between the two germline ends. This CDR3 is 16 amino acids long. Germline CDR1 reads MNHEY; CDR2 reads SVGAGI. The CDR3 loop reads CASSYSHRTYNEKLFF. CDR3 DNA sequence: TGTGCCAGCAGTTACTCTCACAGAACGTATAATGAAAAACTGTTTTTT.

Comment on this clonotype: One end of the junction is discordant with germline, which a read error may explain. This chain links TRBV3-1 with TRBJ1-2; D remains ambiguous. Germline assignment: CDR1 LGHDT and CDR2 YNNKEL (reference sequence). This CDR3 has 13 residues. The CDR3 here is CASSQAQHYGYTF. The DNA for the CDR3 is TGTGCCAGCAGTCAAGCTCAGCACTATGGCTACACCTTC.

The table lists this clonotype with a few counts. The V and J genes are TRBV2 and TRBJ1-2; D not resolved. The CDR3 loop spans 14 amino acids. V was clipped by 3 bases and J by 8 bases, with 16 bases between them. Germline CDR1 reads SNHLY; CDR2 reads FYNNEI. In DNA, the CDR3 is TGTGCCAGCAGTGATTCAGTACGTGAGGTGGGCTACACCTTC. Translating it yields CASSDSVREVGYTF.

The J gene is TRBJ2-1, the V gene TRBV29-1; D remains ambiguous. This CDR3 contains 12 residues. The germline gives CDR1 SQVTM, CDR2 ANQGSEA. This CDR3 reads CKAGSSYNEQFF. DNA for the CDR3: TGCAAAGCTGGAAGCTCCTACAATGAGCAGTTCTTC.

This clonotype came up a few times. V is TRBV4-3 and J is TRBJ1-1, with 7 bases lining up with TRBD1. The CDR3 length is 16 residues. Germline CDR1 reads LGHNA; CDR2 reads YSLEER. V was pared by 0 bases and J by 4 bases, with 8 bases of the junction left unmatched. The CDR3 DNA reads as TGCGCCAGCAGCCAAGATCTGGACAGGTCCGGCACTGAAGCTTTCTTT. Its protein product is CASSQDLDRSGTEAFF.

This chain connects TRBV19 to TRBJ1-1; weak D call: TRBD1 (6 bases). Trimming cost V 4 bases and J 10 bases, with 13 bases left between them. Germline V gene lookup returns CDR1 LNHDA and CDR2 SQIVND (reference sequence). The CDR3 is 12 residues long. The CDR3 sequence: CASSTDRFSAFF. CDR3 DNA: TGTGCCAGTAGTACGGACAGATTCTCAGCTTTCTTT.

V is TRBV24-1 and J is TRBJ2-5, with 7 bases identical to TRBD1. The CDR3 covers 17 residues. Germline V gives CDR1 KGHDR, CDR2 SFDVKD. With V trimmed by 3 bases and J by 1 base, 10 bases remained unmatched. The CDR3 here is CATSDSAHRGPQETQYF. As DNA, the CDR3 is TGTGCCACCAGTGATAGCGCCCACAGGGGACCCCAAGAGACCCAGTACTTC.

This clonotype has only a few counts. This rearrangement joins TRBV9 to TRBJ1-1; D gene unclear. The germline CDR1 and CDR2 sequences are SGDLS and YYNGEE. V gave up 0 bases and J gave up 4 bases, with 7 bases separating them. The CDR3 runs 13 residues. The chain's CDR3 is CASSVEMGTEAFF. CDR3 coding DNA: TGTGCCAGCAGCGTAGAGATGGGCACTGAAGCTTTCTTT.

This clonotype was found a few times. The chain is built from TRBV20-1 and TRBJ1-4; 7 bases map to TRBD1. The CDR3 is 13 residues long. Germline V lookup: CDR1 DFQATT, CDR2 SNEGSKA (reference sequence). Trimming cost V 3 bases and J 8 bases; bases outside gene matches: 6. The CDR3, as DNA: TGCAGTGCTAGCAAGGGGGCTCGAGAAAAACTGTTTTTT. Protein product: CSASKGAREKLFF.

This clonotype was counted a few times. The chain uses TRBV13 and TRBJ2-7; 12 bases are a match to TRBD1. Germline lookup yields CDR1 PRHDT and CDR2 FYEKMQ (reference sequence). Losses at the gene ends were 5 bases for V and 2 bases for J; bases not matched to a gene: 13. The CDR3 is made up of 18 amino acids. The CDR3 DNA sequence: TGTGCCAGCAGCGAAACACAGGGGACAGGGGGCTTCACCTACGAGCAGTACTTC. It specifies CASSETQGTGGFTYEQYF.

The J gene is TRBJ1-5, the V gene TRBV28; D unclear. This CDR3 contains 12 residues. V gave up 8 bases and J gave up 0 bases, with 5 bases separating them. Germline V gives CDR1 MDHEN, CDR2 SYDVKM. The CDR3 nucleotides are TGTGCCAGCGGCGATAGCAATCAGCCCCAGCATTTT. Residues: CASGDSNQPQHF. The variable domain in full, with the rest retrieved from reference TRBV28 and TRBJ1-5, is DVKVTQSSRYLVKRTGEKVFLECVQDMDHENMFWYRQDPGLGLRLIYFSYDVKMKEKGDIPEGYSVSREKKERFSLILESASTNQTSMYLCASGDSNQPQHFGDGTRLSIL.